This entry lists 14 T cell receptor beta chains sequenced from one sample in a study of blood T cell repertoires in COVID-19. The data were produced by immunoSEQ multiplex PCR, yet TCRdb's version contains in-frame clones alone and is incomplete. The sample lists tens of thousands of clones, 83% occurring once. The specimen sequenced was peripheral blood. Receptor source: a woman aged 55-69 years with acute or convalescent COVID-19.

The genes are TRBV7-8 and TRBJ2-7; D may be TRBD2 (6 bases). Deletions cut 3 bases from V and 3 bases from J, with 15 bases between. The CDR3 has 15 amino acids. The germline V gene has CDR1 SGHVS and CDR2 FQNEAQ. As DNA, the CDR3 is TGTGCCAGCAGCTTGGCGGGGCAGGACATCTACGAGCAGTACTTC. It codes for CASSLAGQDIYEQYF.

The V gene is TRBV5-6, the J gene TRBJ2-3, with D perhaps TRBD2 (6 bases). This CDR3 contains 14 residues. Per germline, CDR1 SGHDT and CDR2 YYEEEE. Trimming took 1 base from V and 5 from J, leaving 11 bases between them. The CDR3 region is CASSLRGVGDTQYF. The CDR3 nucleotides are TGTGCCAGCAGCTTGCGCGGGGTCGGAGATACGCAGTATTTT.

The V and J genes are TRBV28 and TRBJ1-2, with TRBD1 matching over 8 bases. The CDR3 runs 12 residues. Germline V gene data show CDR1 as MDHEN and CDR2 as SYDVKM. Trimming removed 6 bases from V and 12 bases from J; junction bases left unmatched: 9. The CDR3 sequence: CASRGSGGAHTF. DNA of the CDR3: TGTGCCAGCAGGGGATCAGGGGGCGCGCACACCTTC.

This clone was detected a few times. This chain connects TRBV4-1 to TRBJ1-1, with 9 bases matching TRBD1. This CDR3 has 16 residues. Germline V gene lookup returns CDR1 MGHRA and CDR2 YSYEKL. With V trimmed by 2 bases and J by 1 base, 5 bases remained unmatched. The CDR3 spells CASSQRGTGRNTEAFF. DNA for the CDR3: TGCGCCAGCAGCCAAAGGGGGACAGGGAGGAACACTGAAGCTTTCTTT.

The chain uses TRBV6-5 and TRBJ1-1; unclear D gene. Germline V CDR1 and CDR2: MNHEY, SVGAGI. This CDR3 is 15 amino acids long. V shed 2 bases and J shed 0 bases, with 10 bases lying between them. CDR3 sequence reads: CASSYPFRMNTEAFF. Written as DNA, the CDR3 is TGTGCCAGCAGTTACCCTTTCAGGATGAACACTGAAGCTTTCTTT.

This clone has a handful of counts. The V and J genes are TRBV6-5 and TRBJ1-1; unclear D gene. Germline V gene sequence: CDR1 MNHEY, CDR2 SVGAGI. V lost 6 bases to trimming and J lost 1 base, with 15 bases between them. CDR3 length: 15 amino acids. DNA of the CDR3: TGTGCCAGCAGAGATTCAGGACTGGGGAACACTGAAGCTTTCTTT. It specifies CASRDSGLGNTEAFF.

A note on this clone: One junction end disagrees with the germline gene, perhaps due to a read error. Other DNA sequences of this sample code for an identical CDR3. V usage is TRBV2 and J usage is TRBJ1-2; TRBD1 is a possible D gene (6 bases). Germline CDR1 reads SNHLY; CDR2 reads FYNNEI. There are 13 residues in the CDR3. For the CDR3, the DNA is TGTGCCAGCAAGGAAACAGGGAACTACGGCTACACCTTC. Translating it yields CASKETGNYGYTF.

V and J are TRBV7-9 and TRBJ1-6; D gene ambiguous. Germline V gene sequence: CDR1 SEHNR, CDR2 FQNEAQ (reference sequence). Trimming stripped 1 base from V and 0 bases from J, with 13 bases between. The CDR3 runs to 18 residues. For the CDR3, the DNA is TGTGCCAGCAGCTTAGGTTCCTACAGAAGCTCCTATAATTCACCCCTCCACTTT. Translated: CASSLGSYRSSYNSPLHF.

The sample holds a few counts of this clone. The chain links TRBV12-3 or TRBV12-4 to TRBJ1-1, with D possibly matching TRBD1 (5 bases). The CDR3 is 13 amino acids. Trimming removed 5 bases at V and 1 base at J, with 8 bases between. CDR3 DNA sequence: TGTGCCAGCAGTCACAGGAGGAACACTGAAGCTTTCTTT. Protein product: CASSHRRNTEAFF.

The sample holds one count of this clone. The V call is TRBV5-1, the J call TRBJ2-3; 7 bases agree with TRBD2. The CDR3 length is 16 residues. The germline V gene has CDR1 SGHRS and CDR2 YFSETQ. V was clipped by 1 base and J by 2 bases; unmatched bases: 7. In nucleotides, the CDR3 is TGCGCCAGCAGCTTGTATCCTAGCGGCTCCACAGATACGCAGTATTTT. Translating gives CASSLYPSGSTDTQYF.

V usage is TRBV27 and J usage is TRBJ1-6; D is possibly TRBD1 (6 bases). This CDR3 has 14 residues. Germline assignment: CDR1 MNHEY and CDR2 SMNVEV (reference sequence). The V end lost 5 bases, the J end lost 7 bases, and 12 bases lay between the germline ends. CDR3 in amino acids: CASSIGTWNSPLHF. CDR3 DNA: TGTGCCAGCAGTATCGGGACATGGAATTCACCCCTCCACTTT.

The rearrangement links TRBV5-1 to TRBJ2-3; 10 positions agree with TRBD1. The CDR3 spans 15 residues. Germline V gene data show CDR1 as SGHRS and CDR2 as YFSETQ. The junction had 3 bases not matched to a gene; V was cut back by 4 bases and J by 1 base. CDR3 nucleotide sequence: TGCGCCAGCAGCACCGGGACAGGGGGCACAGATACGCAGTATTTT. This sequence encodes CASSTGTGGTDTQYF.

This chain uses TRBV4-1 with TRBJ2-3; TRBD1 aligns across 7 bases. The V gene's germline CDR1 is MGHRA and CDR2 YSYEKL. Trimming cost V 6 bases and J 6 bases; bases outside gene matches: 12. The length of the CDR3 is 15 residues. CDR3 sequence (DNA): TGCGCCAGCAGTCCCGGACAGGAGGACGGGGATACGCAGTATTTT. Translated: CASSPGQEDGDTQYF.

The chain combines TRBV7-9 with TRBJ2-5, with 11 positions matching TRBD2. The CDR3 consists of 15 residues. CDR1 is SEHNR and CDR2 is FQNEAQ in the germline V gene (reference sequence). Trimming cost V 6 bases and J 2 bases; bases outside gene matches: 5. The CDR3 DNA reads TGTGCCAGCAGTTATCTAGCGGGGGGACAAGAGACCCAGTACTTC. Translating gives CASSYLAGGQETQYF.